This TCR beta chain appears in the sequencing data of a study of blood T cell dynamics during melanoma immunotherapy. Time point defined: pre-treatment baseline. This CDR3 has 15 amino acids. Germline V gene sequence: CDR1 LNHDA, CDR2 SQIVND (reference sequence). The trim removed 6 bases at V and 1 base at J, leaving 7 bases unmatched. Only in-frame clones appear in the TCRdb table, and some are missing; sequencing was by immunoSEQ multiplex PCR. In the table there are 17,000 or so clones, approximately 83% of which are singletons. The sequencing here drew on blood, taken from a patient treated with checkpoint blockade. The chain joins TRBV19 to TRBJ2-7; 9 positions agree with TRBD1. The sequence was obtained from a human donor with melanoma. The CDR3 loop reads CASSPSGTGSYEQYF. The CDR3 region has the DNA TGTGCCAGTAGCCCCTCCGGGACAGGGTCCTACGAGCAGTACTTC.